These T cell receptor beta chains were read from a single sample in a study of blood T cell repertoires in COVID-19. Profiling relied on immunoSEQ multiplex PCR, and the TCRdb table lists in-frame clones only, not all of them. The table records some 180,000 clones, about four fifths of them present only once. The sequencing input was peripheral blood. These receptors came from a woman aged 40 to 49 with COVID-19, enrolled during active disease. Each CDR3 is given with its conserved first and last residue. Fields, in order: D gene, J gene, clone size, V gene, CDR3 protein, CDR3 DNA. The D gene is left open where the match is weak. Not every row has a clone size; where given, it reads once, few, many or a size class.

>TRBD2|TRBJ2-1|-|TRBV9
CASSVVVAGNNEQFF
TGTGCCAGCAGCGTAGTAGTAGCGGGAAACAATGAGCAGTTCTTC
>-|TRBJ2-1|-|TRBV12-5
CASGHNPSASYNEQFF
TGTGCTAGTGGGCACAACCCTAGCGCTTCCTACAATGAGCAGTTCTTC
>TRBD2|TRBJ2-3|-|TRBV4-2
CASSQDGSGGSSATDTQYF
TGTGCCAGCAGCCAAGATGGGTCCGGGGGGTCCTCAGCCACAGATACGCAGTATTTT
>TRBD1|TRBJ1-2|few|TRBV18
CASSQLQGEQHYGYTF
TGTGCCAGCTCCCAACTACAGGGGGAGCAACACTATGGCTACACCTTC
>-|TRBJ2-1|-|TRBV9
CASSVNEGSEQFF
TGTGCCAGCAGCGTAAATGAAGGGAGTGAGCAGTTCTTC
>TRBD2|TRBJ2-1|-|TRBV7-8
CASSLVIWEGLNEQFF
TGTGCCAGCAGCTTAGTTATTTGGGAGGGGCTCAATGAGCAGTTCTTC
>-|TRBJ2-2|-|TRBV6-5
CASSYRQTTGELFF
TGTGCCAGCAGTTATCGACAGACCACCGGGGAGCTGTTTTTT
>-|TRBJ2-5|-|TRBV29-1
CSVGRGGETQYF
TGCAGCGTTGGCCGTGGTGGCGAGACCCAGTACTTC
>-|TRBJ2-7|many|TRBV28
CASRTGPYEQYF
TGTGCCAGCCGTACAGGGCCCTACGAGCAGTACTTC
>TRBD1|TRBJ1-4|-|TRBV7-8
CASSFEPGTGGGLGEKLFF
TGTGCCAGCAGCTTCGAACCCGGGACAGGGGGCGGCTTAGGTGAAAAACTGTTTTTT
>TRBD1|TRBJ2-7|-|TRBV7-2
CASSLNDRGSLVQYF
TGTGCCAGCAGCTTGAATGACAGGGGGAGTCTGGTGCAGTACTTC
>-|TRBJ1-5|-|TRBV30
CAWSLEENQPQHF
TGTGCCTGGAGTCTTGAGGAAAATCAGCCCCAGCATTTT
>-|TRBJ2-5|-|TRBV4-1
CASSQDLVAGAPDHF
TGCGCCAGCAGCCAAGATCTTGTCGCGGGGGCGCCGGATCACTTC
>TRBD2|TRBJ2-3|many|TRBV7-3
CASSQSGGATDTQYF
TGTGCCAGCAGCCAAAGCGGGGGGGCCACAGATACGCAGTATTTT
>TRBD1|TRBJ1-5|once|TRBV4-2
CASSQDRDNQPQHF
TGTGCCAGCAGCCAGGACAGGGACAATCAGCCCCAGCATTTT
>TRBD1|TRBJ2-1|-|TRBV5-1
CASSFGQGYNEQFF
TGCGCCAGCAGCTTCGGACAGGGCTACAATGAGCAGTTCTTC
>TRBD2|TRBJ2-1|once|TRBV5-4
CASSVPGLADNNEQFF
TGTGCCAGCAGCGTGCCGGGACTAGCGGATAACAATGAGCAGTTCTTC
>-|TRBJ1-5|-|TRBV28
CASSPPSGNNQPQHF
TGTGCCAGCAGTCCCCCCTCAGGGAACAATCAGCCCCAGCATTTT
>TRBD1|TRBJ1-1|-|TRBV18
CASSHFGGQENTEAFF
TGTGCCAGCTCACATTTTGGGGGACAGGAGAACACTGAAGCTTTCTTT
>-|TRBJ1-2|-|TRBV7-9
CASSDMGPFSYTF
TGTGCCAGCAGCGACATGGGGCCATTCTCTTACACCTTC
>TRBD1|TRBJ2-7|once|TRBV29-1
CSVADRASYEQYF
TGCAGCGTCGCAGACAGGGCCTCCTACGAGCAGTACTTC
>-|TRBJ1-6|-|TRBV2
CASTLGGSPLHF
TGTGCCAGCACCCTGGGGGGTTCACCCCTCCACTTT
>-|TRBJ2-4|-|TRBV29-1
CSVETAAKNIQYF
TGCAGCGTTGAAACAGCAGCCAAAAACATTCAGTACTTC
>TRBD2|TRBJ2-5|-|TRBV7-3
CASSLVGRETQYF
TGTGCCAGCAGCTTAGTCGGGAGGGAGACCCAGTACTTC
>-|TRBJ1-2|few|TRBV7-9
CASSLGVQGIYGYTF
TGTGCCAGCAGCTTAGGGGTTCAGGGGATCTATGGCTACACCTTC
>TRBD2|TRBJ2-7|-|TRBV28
CASSLPGGPYEQYF
TGTGCCAGCAGTTTGCCGGGAGGGCCCTACGAGCAGTACTTC
>-|TRBJ2-7|-|TRBV27
CASSLALGQGFYEQYF
TGTGCCAGCAGTTTGGCTTTAGGTCAGGGATTCTACGAGCAGTACTTC